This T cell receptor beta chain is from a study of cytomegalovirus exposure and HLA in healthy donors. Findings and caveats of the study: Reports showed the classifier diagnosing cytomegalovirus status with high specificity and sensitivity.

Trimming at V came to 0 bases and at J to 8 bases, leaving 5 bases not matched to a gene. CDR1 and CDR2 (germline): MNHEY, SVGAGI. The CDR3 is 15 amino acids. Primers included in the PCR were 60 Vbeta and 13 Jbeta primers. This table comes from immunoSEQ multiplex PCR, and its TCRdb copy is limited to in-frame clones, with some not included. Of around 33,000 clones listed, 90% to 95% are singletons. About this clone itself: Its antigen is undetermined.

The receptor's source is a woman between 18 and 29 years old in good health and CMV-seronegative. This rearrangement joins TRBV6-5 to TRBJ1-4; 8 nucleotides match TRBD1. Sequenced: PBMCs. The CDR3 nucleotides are TGTGCCAGCAGTTACTCGACAGGGGCTAGGGAAAAACTGTTTTTT. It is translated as CASSYSTGAREKLFF.